The 27 T cell receptor beta chains below all came from one sample that was sequenced in a study of PD-1 blockade in classical Hodgkin lymphoma. Here immunoSEQ multiplex PCR was the method, and the copy in TCRdb shows in-frame clones only, minus some. The repertoire holds 70,000 to 80,000 clones, approximately 94% seen once, with 8% in the top ten. After autologous stem cell transplantation all patients relapsed, and prior brentuximab vedotin exposure differed between cohorts. The specimen comprised peripheral blood mononuclear cells (PBMCs), sampled at baseline. The origin of the receptors is a human donor with classical Hodgkin lymphoma.

This clone was seen a single time. The chain carries TRBV5-3 and TRBJ1-4; D not certain. TRBV5-3 is an ORF for which the function is uncertain. There are 13 residues in the CDR3. Deletions cut 2 bases from V and 3 bases from J, with 5 bases between. CDR3 sequence reads: CARSLVSNEKLFF. CDR3 in DNA: TGTGCCAGAAGCTTAGTATCTAATGAAAAACTGTTTTTT.

This chain links TRBV7-9 with TRBJ2-7; D not resolved. The germline V gene encodes CDR1 SEHNR and CDR2 FQNEAQ (reference sequence). The CDR3 is 13 amino acids. V was trimmed by 5 bases and J by 4 bases, leaving 12 bases between them. CDR3 in DNA: TGTGCCAGCAGCAACGGACGGACGTACGAGCAGTACTTC. Translation: CASSNGRTYEQYF.

The chain links TRBV30 to TRBJ1-1; D gene ambiguous. The germline V and J ends were trimmed by 3 bases and 3 bases, with 14 bases remaining between them. The V gene's germline CDR1 is GTSNPN and CDR2 SVGIG (reference sequence). This CDR3 spans 14 amino acids. CDR3: CAWRPTTGYTEAFF. The CDR3 DNA reads as TGTGCCTGGAGACCCACGACGGGCTACACTGAAGCTTTCTTT.

Written as DNA, the CDR3 is TGTGCCAGCAGCAACCTTGGGACTCTCGGATATGGCTACACCTTC. The encoded protein is CASSNLGTLGYGYTF. The chain uses TRBV14 and TRBJ1-2; D is possibly TRBD1 (5 bases). CDR1 and CDR2 from the germline V gene are SGHDN and FVKESK. CDR3 length equals 15 residues. V was cut by 5 bases and J by 5 bases, with 18 bases left in between.

The V call is TRBV30, the J call TRBJ1-5; 9 nucleotides agree with TRBD1. Germline lookup yields CDR1 GTSNPN and CDR2 SVGIG (reference sequence). The CDR3 totals 15 residues. Losses at the gene ends were 2 bases for V and 7 bases for J; bases not matched to a gene: 9. CDR3 region: CAWSSGTGLIQPQHF. The CDR3 region has the DNA TGTGCCTGGAGTTCGGGGACAGGGTTAATACAGCCCCAGCATTTT.

This clone was found a few times. V usage is TRBV27 and J usage is TRBJ1-6; possibly TRBD1 for D (5 bases). This CDR3 region has 13 residues. Trimming pared 6 bases from V and 9 bases from J, leaving 12 bases between. Germline CDR1 MNHEY, CDR2 SMNVEV (reference sequence). Here the CDR3 DNA reads TGTGCCAGCAGCTTGGACCAGGGTTCACCCCTCCACTTT. It specifies CASSLDQGSPLHF.

At least ten counts were recorded for this clone. V usage is TRBV29-1 and J usage is TRBJ2-7; a weak D match, TRBD1 (6 bases). V was cut by 4 bases and J by 7 bases, with 11 bases left in between. From germline, CDR1 is SQVTM and CDR2 ANQGSEA. The CDR3 is 11 residues long. DNA of the CDR3: TGCAGCGTTGCTAAAGGGGGTGAGCAGTACTTC. Protein: CSVAKGGEQYF.

The chain uses TRBV28 and TRBJ2-1; D is perhaps TRBD1 (5 bases). Per germline, CDR1 MDHEN and CDR2 SYDVKM. The CDR3 has 17 amino acids. Trimming took off 6 bases at V and 4 bases at J, with 22 bases between the two ends. The CDR3 nucleotides read TGTGCCAGCAGAACTCGCCCCCAGGGTAAGCCTTACAATGAGCAGTTCTTC. This translates into CASRTRPQGKPYNEQFF.

This clone turned up a few times. CDR3 residues: CASSFAGLNTGELFF. As DNA, the CDR3 is TGTGCCAGCAGCTTTGCCGGGCTGAACACCGGGGAGCTGTTTTTT. This chain links TRBV5-4 with TRBJ2-2; no clear D. Germline CDR1 SGHNT, CDR2 YYREEE (reference sequence). V lost 2 bases and J 1 base, leaving 9 bases between the germline ends. This CDR3 is built from 15 residues.

The CDR3 DNA reads as TGCAGCGTTGGGGGTCCGGACAGTGGTAGCTACTATGGCTACACCTTC. It codes for CSVGGPDSGSYYGYTF. This chain uses TRBV29-1 with TRBJ1-2; a weak D match, TRBD1 (6 bases). Germline-derived CDR1 and CDR2 are SQVTM and ANQGSEA. CDR3 length: 16 amino acids. Trimming removed 4 bases from V and 3 bases from J, with 21 bases in between. The full variable domain, rest sourced from reference TRBV29-1 and TRBJ1-2, is SAVISQKPSRDICQRGTSLTIQCQVDSQVTMMFWYRQQPGQSLTLIATANQGSEATYESGFVIDKFPISRPNLTFSTLTVSNMSPEDSSIYLCSVGGPDSGSYYGYTFGSGTRLTVV.

The gene calls are TRBV7-9 and TRBJ1-5; 8 bases match TRBD1. This CDR3 contains 14 residues. Germline V CDR1 and CDR2: SEHNR, FQNEAQ (reference sequence). The J segment lost 6 bases and the V segment lost 1 base, leaving 2 bases of the junction unmatched. CDR3 sequence: CASSLGRGPQPQHF. CDR3 in DNA: TGTGCCAGCAGCTTAGGCAGGGGGCCTCAGCCCCAGCATTTT.

In this sample, this clone turned up a few times. V usage is TRBV27 and J usage is TRBJ1-4, with D uncertain. The CDR3 totals 16 residues. CDR1 MNHEY and CDR2 SMNVEV come from the germline V gene (reference sequence). V was trimmed by 3 bases and J by 0 bases, leaving 11 bases between them. CDR3 sequence reads: CASSLWGTATNEKLFF. The CDR3 nucleotides are TGTGCCAGCAGTTTGTGGGGAACTGCAACTAATGAAAAACTGTTTTTT.

Points on this clone: The identical CDR3 is also encoded by other nucleotide sequences in the sample. This chain uses TRBV5-1 with TRBJ2-7; D gene uncertain. The CDR3 consists of 11 residues. Germline CDR1 SGHRS, CDR2 YFSETQ. Trimming left V 0 bases short and J 2 bases short, with 0 bases between. CDR3 residues: CASSLAYEQYF. CDR3 sequence (DNA): TGCGCCAGCAGCTTGGCCTACGAGCAGTACTTC. Full variable domain (outside the CDR3, taken from reference TRBV5-1 and TRBJ2-7): KAGVTQTPRYLIKTRGQQVTLSCSPISGHRSVSWYQQTPGQGLQFLFEYFSETQRNKGNFPGRFSGRQFSNSRSEMNVSTLELGDSALYLCASSLAYEQYFGPGTRLTVT.

The rearrangement links TRBV6-1 to TRBJ2-1; D is possibly TRBD1 (5 bases). The germline V gene has CDR1 MNHNS and CDR2 SASEGT. The V end lost 3 bases, the J end lost 3 bases, and 15 bases lay between the germline ends. CDR3 length equals 16 residues. Here the CDR3 reads CASSEGQGRNYNEQFF. The CDR3 coding sequence is TGTGCCAGCAGTGAGGGTCAGGGAAGGAACTACAATGAGCAGTTCTTC.

This clone was counted a single time. The chain uses TRBV19 and TRBJ1-2, with D unresolved. Germline assignment: CDR1 LNHDA and CDR2 SQIVND (reference sequence). The CDR3 runs to 17 residues. V lost 3 bases and J 2 bases, leaving 19 bases between the germline ends. The CDR3 nucleotides read TGTGCCAGTAGTATTTTCGTCGTCCGCCAAATGAACTATGGCTACACCTTC. It is translated as CASSIFVVRQMNYGYTF. The complete variable domain, with remaining parts taken from reference TRBV19 and TRBJ1-2, reads DGGITQSPKYLFRKEGQNVTLSCEQNLNHDAMYWYRQDPGQGLRLIYYSQIVNDFQKGDIAEGYSVSREKKESFPLTVTSAQKNPTAFYLCASSIFVVRQMNYGYTFGSGTRLTVV.

This clone was observed a few times. This chain links TRBV6-1 with TRBJ2-1, with D perhaps given as TRBD1 or TRBD2 (5 bases each). The CDR3 contains 13 residues. V was clipped by 3 bases and J by 5 bases, with 8 bases between them. Germline lookup yields CDR1 MNHNS and CDR2 SASEGT. The CDR3 region is CASSEGRNNEQFF. The CDR3 DNA reads TGTGCCAGCAGTGAGGGACGGAACAATGAGCAGTTCTTC.

The V and J genes are TRBV27 and TRBJ1-1, with 7 bases lining up with TRBD1. Germline CDR1 MNHEY, CDR2 SMNVEV (reference sequence). The V segment lost 2 bases and the J segment 6 bases; nucleotides outside the gene matches: 6. The length of the CDR3 is 14 residues. The CDR3 nucleotides read TGTGCCAGCAGTTTACTAACAGGGGAGGCTGAAGCTTTCTTT. It specifies CASSLLTGEAEAFF.

The chain is built from TRBV25-1 and TRBJ1-4; unclear D gene. The ends were cut back, 7 bases at V and 7 bases at J, with 16 bases in the middle. The germline V gene has CDR1 MGHDK and CDR2 SYGVNS. The CDR3 is 14 amino acids. The CDR3 sequence: CASTHEELPEKLFF. CDR3 DNA sequence: TGTGCCAGCACCCACGAGGAGCTGCCTGAAAAACTGTTTTTT.

The rearrangement links TRBV5-4 to TRBJ2-1, with TRBD1 matching 7 bases. Germline-derived CDR1 and CDR2 are SGHNT and YYREEE (reference sequence). J was trimmed by 9 bases and V by 4 bases; bases with no gene match: 19. The CDR3 length is 17 residues. The CDR3 DNA follows: TGTGCCAGCAGCCCGGGCGTGGGACAGAAACTCTTCGGTGAGCAGTTCTTC. Protein sequence: CASSPGVGQKLFGEQFF.

The chain joins TRBV2 to TRBJ2-7; 10 bases match TRBD1. CDR3 length: 16 amino acids. With 2 bases clipped from V and 2 bases from J, the junction kept 6 bases outside the gene matches. CDR1 is SNHLY and CDR2 is FYNNEI in the germline V gene. The CDR3 DNA reads as TGTGCCAGCAGTGAACTGACAGGGGGCGAGGCCTACGAGCAGTACTTC. Residues: CASSELTGGEAYEQYF.

The chain is built from TRBV5-4 and TRBJ2-3; D call uncertain. Trimming left V 7 bases short and J 7 bases short, with 16 bases between. Germline V gene data show CDR1 as SGHNT and CDR2 as YYREEE (reference sequence). The CDR3 is 13 amino acids. CDR3 loop: CASDPPGSYTQYF. CDR3 DNA: TGTGCCAGCGATCCTCCCGGCAGCTATACGCAGTATTTT.

Written as DNA, the CDR3 is TGTGCCAGCAGCTCCCGGGTGGCGGTGAGTGAGGAAAAACTGTTTTTT. It is translated as CASSSRVAVSEEKLFF. The rearrangement joins TRBV7-9 to TRBJ1-4; unclear D gene. Germline lookup yields CDR1 SEHNR and CDR2 FQNEAQ (reference sequence). Trimming left V 4 bases short and J 8 bases short, with 20 bases between. The CDR3 length is 16 residues.

This clone appeared once. V usage is TRBV7-9 and J usage is TRBJ2-2; TRBD2 aligns across 8 bases. Germline trimming cut 5 bases from V and 6 bases from J; bases unmatched to any gene: 8. The CDR3 sequence is 15 residues long. Germline V lookup: CDR1 SEHNR, CDR2 FQNEAQ (reference sequence). This CDR3 is CASSPPGLVSGELFF. The CDR3 DNA reads TGTGCCAGCAGCCCGCCGGGACTAGTTTCCGGGGAGCTGTTTTTT. The entire variable domain, with the rest obtained from reference TRBV7-9 and TRBJ2-2, is as follows: DTGVSQNPRHKITKRGQNVTFRCDPISEHNRLYWYRQTLGQGPEFLTYFQNEAQLEKSRLLSDRFSAERPKGSFSTLEIQRTEQGDSAMYLCASSPPGLVSGELFFGEGSRLTVL.

The chain is built from TRBV5-4 and TRBJ2-1, with D possibly TRBD2 on 5 matching bases. Trimming stripped 6 bases from V and 10 bases from J, with 11 bases between. Germline CDR1 is SGHNT and CDR2 is YYREEE (reference sequence). This CDR3 spans 11 amino acids. CDR3 nucleotides: TGTGCCAGCAAAGAGGGCCAGGAGCAGTTCTTC. Translating gives CASKEGQEQFF.

The rearrangement joins TRBV2 to TRBJ2-2, with TRBD1 identical over 8 bases. The germline gives CDR1 SNHLY, CDR2 FYNNEI. This CDR3 region has 13 residues. Unmatched junction bases numbered 8, after V lost 11 bases and J lost 6 bases. The CDR3 DNA reads as TGTGCCGGGTGGACAGGGTACCCCGGGGAGCTGTTTTTT. This gives the protein CAGWTGYPGELFF.

The chain combines TRBV18 with TRBJ1-2; 10 bases agree with TRBD1. From germline, CDR1 is KGHSH and CDR2 LQKENI. V dropped 3 bases and J dropped 11; count of bases not matched to a gene: 6. This CDR3 is built from 13 residues. CDR3 residues: CASSPGQGNRYTF. The DNA of the CDR3 is TGTGCCAGCTCACCGGGACAGGGGAACCGGTACACCTTC.

The chain combines TRBV7-2 with TRBJ2-7; 9 bases map to TRBD2. The length of the CDR3 is 16 residues. The V segment lost 1 base and the J segment 3 bases; nucleotides outside the gene matches: 7. The germline V gene has CDR1 SGHTA and CDR2 FQGNSA. The CDR3 loop reads CASSLVGSGGLYEQYF. The CDR3 DNA sequence: TGTGCCAGCAGCTTAGTGGGTAGCGGGGGCCTCTACGAGCAGTACTTC. The whole variable domain, filled in from reference TRBV7-2 and TRBJ2-7, reads GAGVSQSPSNKVTEKGKDVELRCDPISGHTALYWYRQSLGQGLEFLIYFQGNSAPDKSGLPSDRFSAERTGGSVSTLTIQRTQQEDSAVYLCASSLVGSGGLYEQYFGPGTRLTVT.